The T cell receptor (beta chain) described here comes from a study of T cells expressing NK-cell markers. CDR1 and CDR2 from the germline V gene are MNHEY and SVGAGI. The CDR3 contains 15 residues. TCRdb derives one entry per CDR3 protein from the 5' RACE reads, leaving out DNA. Here the sample table reports 500,000 to 600,000 distinct CDR3 sequences. The chain uses TRBV6-5 and TRBJ1-6. Input material: blood T cells: a sorted CD56 or NKG2C T cell subset, CD4+ or CD8+ T cells, or bulk PBMC T cells (not recorded which). The sequence was collected from a man aged 18 to 30 in good health. The CDR3 is CASSYSSGLNSPLHF.